The T cell receptor beta chain described here comes from a study of T cell repertoires in aging, cancer and after chemotherapy. Study results and caveats: Median generation probability rose over the chemotherapy interval in each cancer cohort, suggesting rebound thymic output. These repertoire data do not allow conclusions about immunological memory after chemotherapy.

Multiplex touch-down PCR with TRB-A/B primers amplified rearranged V-D-J TRB sequences. TCRdb reprocessed the multiplex PCR reads via MiXCR and lists one record per CDR3 protein. The sample shows 9,500 or so distinct CDR3 sequences, roughly a quarter of them seen only once. The V and J ends lost 4 bases and 1 base, in that order; junction bases with no gene match: 3. This CDR3 has 15 amino acids. The germline V gene has CDR1 SGDLS and CDR2 YYNGEE. Amplification of TCR beta used genomic DNA extracted from peripheral blood. This clonotype was counted a few times. Its specificity is not known. This TCR was sampled from a human donor in good health. Sample: blood. V is TRBV9 and J is TRBJ2-1; 9 bases are a match to TRBD2. CDR3 residues: CASSPGLASYNEQFF. CDR3 nucleotides: TGTGCCAGCAGCCCGGGACTAGCATCCTACAATGAGCAGTTCTTC.